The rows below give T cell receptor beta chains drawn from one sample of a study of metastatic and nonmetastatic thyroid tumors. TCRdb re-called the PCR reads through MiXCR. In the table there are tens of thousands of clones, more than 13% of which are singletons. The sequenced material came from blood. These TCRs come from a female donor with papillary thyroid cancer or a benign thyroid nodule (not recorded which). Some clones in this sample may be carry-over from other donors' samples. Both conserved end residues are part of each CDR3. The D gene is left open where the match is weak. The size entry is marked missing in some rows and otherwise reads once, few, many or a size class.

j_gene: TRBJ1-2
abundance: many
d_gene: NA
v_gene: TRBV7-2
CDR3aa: CASSLTYGYTF
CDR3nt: TGTGCCAGCAGCTTAACCTATGGCTACACCTTC

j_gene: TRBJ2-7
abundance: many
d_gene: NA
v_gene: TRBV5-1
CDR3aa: CASSLAPPASEQYF
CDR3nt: TGCGCCAGCAGCTTGGCCCCGCCCGCCTCCGAGCAGTACTTC

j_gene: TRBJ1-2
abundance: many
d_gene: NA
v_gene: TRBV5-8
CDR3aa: CASSLRYGYTF
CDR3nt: TGTGCCAGCAGCCTTCGCTATGGCTACACCTTC

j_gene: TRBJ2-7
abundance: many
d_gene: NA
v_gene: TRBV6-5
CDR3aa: CASSYRPGLTGAYEQYF
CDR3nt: TGTGCCAGCAGTTACCGTCCTGGCCTCACCGGCGCCTACGAGCAGTACTTC

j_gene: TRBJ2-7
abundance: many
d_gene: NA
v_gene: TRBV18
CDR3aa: CASSPGGLPSYEQYF
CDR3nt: TGTGCCAGCTCACCCGGGGGACTTCCCTCCTACGAGCAGTACTTC

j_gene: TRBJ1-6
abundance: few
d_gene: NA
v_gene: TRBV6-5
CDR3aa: CASSYGVFSPLHF
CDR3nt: TGTGCCAGCAGTTACGGGGTTTTTTCACCCCTCCACTTT

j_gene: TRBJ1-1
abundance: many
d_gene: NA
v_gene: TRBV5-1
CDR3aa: CASTSRLTGGEAFF
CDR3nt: TGCGCCAGCACCTCCCGTTTAACGGGGGGTGAAGCTTTCTTT

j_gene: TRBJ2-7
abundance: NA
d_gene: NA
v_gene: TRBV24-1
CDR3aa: CATSDFEVTYDQYF
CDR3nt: TGTGCCACCAGTGATTTTGAGGTTACCTACGATCAGTACTTC

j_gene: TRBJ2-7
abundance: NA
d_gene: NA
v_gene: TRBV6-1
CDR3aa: CATPFSVTSPAYEQYF
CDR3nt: TGTGCCACCCCCTTTTCCGTGACCTCCCCCGCCTACGAGCAATACTTC

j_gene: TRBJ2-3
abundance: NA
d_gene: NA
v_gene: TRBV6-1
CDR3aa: CASSPRAGGTYTHYF
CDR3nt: TGTGCCAGCAGCCCCAGGGCTGGAGGAACATATACGCATTATTTT

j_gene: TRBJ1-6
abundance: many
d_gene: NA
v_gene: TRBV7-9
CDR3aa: CASNPGLSNSPLHF
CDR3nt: TGTGCCAGCAACCCGGGACTTTCGAATTCACCCCTCCACTTT

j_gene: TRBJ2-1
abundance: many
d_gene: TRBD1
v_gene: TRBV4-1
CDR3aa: CASSQGELSGGEQFF
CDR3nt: TGCGCCAGCAGCCAAGGTGAACTCTCAGGGGGTGAGCAGTTCTTC

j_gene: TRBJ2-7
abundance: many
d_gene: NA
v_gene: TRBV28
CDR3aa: CASSSYREDYEQYF
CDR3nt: TGTGCCAGCAGTTCTTACAGGGAGGACTACGAGCAGTACTTC

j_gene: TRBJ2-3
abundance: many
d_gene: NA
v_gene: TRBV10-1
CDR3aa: CASSDPTGTSTDTQYF
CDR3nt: TGCGCCAGCAGTGACCCGACAGGAACTAGCACAGATACGCAGTATTTT

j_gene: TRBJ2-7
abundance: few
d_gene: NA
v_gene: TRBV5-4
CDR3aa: CASSAGTVRGSYEQYF
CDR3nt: TGTGCCAGCAGCGCGGGGACAGTCCGGGGGTCCTACGAGCAGTACTTC

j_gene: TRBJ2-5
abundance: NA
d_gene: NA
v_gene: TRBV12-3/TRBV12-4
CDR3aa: CASIPAVKETQYF
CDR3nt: TGTGCCAGCATCCCAGCGGTGAAAGAGACCCAGTACTTC

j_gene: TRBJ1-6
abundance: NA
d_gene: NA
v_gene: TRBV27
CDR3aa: CASSPGTSNSPLHF
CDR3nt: TGTGCCAGCAGTCCTGGGACCTCCAATTCACCCCTCCACTTT

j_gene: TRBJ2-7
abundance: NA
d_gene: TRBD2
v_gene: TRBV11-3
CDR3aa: CASSLGLAGVYEQYF
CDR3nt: TGTGCCAGCAGCCTCGGACTAGCGGGGGTGTACGAGCAGTACTTC

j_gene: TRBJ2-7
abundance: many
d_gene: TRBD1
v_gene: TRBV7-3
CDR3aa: CASSSGQGATTEQYF
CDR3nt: TGTGCCAGCAGCTCAGGACAGGGGGCGACGACCGAGCAGTACTTC

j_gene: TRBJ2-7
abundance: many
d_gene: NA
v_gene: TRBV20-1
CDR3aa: CSARVRTVPYEQYF
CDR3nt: TGCAGTGCTAGAGTCCGGACGGTCCCCTACGAGCAGTACTTC

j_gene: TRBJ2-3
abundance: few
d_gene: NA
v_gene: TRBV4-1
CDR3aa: CASSQDEMGVGTDTQYF
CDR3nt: TGCGCCAGCAGCCAAGATGAGATGGGCGTGGGCACAGATACGCAGTATTTT

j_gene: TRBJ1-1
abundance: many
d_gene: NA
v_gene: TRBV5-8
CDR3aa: CASSLGQTEAFF
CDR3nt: TGTGCCAGCAGCTTAGGACAGACTGAAGCTTTCTTT

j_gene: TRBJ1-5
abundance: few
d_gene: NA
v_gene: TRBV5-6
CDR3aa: CASSLQGLPNQPQHF
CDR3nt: TGTGCCAGCAGCTTGCAGGGGCTCCCTAATCAGCCCCAGCATTTT

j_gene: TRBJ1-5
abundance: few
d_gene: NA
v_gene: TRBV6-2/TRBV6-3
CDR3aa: CASGSFYSNRPQHF
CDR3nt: TGTGCCAGCGGTTCCTTTTATAGCAATCGGCCCCAGCATTTT

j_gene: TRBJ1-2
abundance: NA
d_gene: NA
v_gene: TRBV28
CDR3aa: CASSSARYGYAF
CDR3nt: TGTGCCAGCAGTTCCGCGAGATATGGCTACGCCTTC

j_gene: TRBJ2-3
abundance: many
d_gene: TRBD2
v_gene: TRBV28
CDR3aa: CASSLLAGGGTDTQYF
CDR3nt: TGTGCCAGCAGTTTACTAGCGGGGGGAGGCACAGATACGCAGTATTTT

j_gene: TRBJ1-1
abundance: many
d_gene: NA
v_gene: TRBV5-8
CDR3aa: CASSKEGGLNTEAFF
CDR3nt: TGTGCCAGCAGCAAGGAGGGGGGCTTGAACACTGAAGCTTTCTTT